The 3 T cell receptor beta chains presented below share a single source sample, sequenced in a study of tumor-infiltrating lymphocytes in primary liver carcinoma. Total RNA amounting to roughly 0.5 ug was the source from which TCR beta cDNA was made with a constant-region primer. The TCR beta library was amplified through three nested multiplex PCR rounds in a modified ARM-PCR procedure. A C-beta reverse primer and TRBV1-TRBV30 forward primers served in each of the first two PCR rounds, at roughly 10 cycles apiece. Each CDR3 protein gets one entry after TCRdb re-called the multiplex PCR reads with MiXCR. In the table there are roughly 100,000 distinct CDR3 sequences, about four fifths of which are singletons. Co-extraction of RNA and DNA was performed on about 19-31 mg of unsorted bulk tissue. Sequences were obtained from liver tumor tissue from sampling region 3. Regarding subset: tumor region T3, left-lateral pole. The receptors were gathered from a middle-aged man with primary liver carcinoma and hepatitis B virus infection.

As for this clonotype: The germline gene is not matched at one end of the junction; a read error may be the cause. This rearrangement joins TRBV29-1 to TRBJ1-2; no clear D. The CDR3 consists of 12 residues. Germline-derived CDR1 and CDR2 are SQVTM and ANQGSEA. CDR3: CGVDDVTYGYTF. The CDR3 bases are TGCGGCGTTGACGACGTAACCTATGGCTACACCTTC.

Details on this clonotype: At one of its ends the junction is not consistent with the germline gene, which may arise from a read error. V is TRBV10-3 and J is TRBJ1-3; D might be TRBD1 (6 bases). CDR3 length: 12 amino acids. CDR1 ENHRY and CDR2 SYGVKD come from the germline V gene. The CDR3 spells CASRTDGNTIYF. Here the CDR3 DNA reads TGTGCCTCGAGGACAGACGGAAACACCATATATTTC.

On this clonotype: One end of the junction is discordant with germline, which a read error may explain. The CDR3 DNA reads as TGTGCCAGCAGTTCTTGCTCGAGGAGCTCCTACGAGCGGTACTTC. Translated, it gives CASSSCSRSSYERYF. The chain links TRBV28 to TRBJ2-7; D not certain. The CDR3 spans 15 residues. Germline CDR1 is MDHEN and CDR2 is SYDVKM.